This T cell receptor beta chain was identified during a study of blood T cell repertoires in COVID-19. Germline V lookup: CDR1 SEHNR, CDR2 FQNEAQ (reference sequence). The CDR3 runs to 17 residues. The ends were cut back, 3 bases at V and 3 bases at J, with 20 bases in the middle. The protocol was immunoSEQ multiplex PCR, while the TCRdb copy is restricted to in-frame clones and leaves out a portion. This sample has 150,000 to 200,000 clones, with 79% found just once. Enrolled during active infection, Seattle patients were then followed longitudinally. This chain connects TRBV7-9 to TRBJ1-2; D might be TRBD1 (5 bases). The specimen was peripheral blood. This TCR derives from a woman aged 40 to 49 with COVID-19, enrolled during active disease. Here the CDR3 reads CASSFHVRGRDDYGYTF. In DNA form, the CDR3 reads TGTGCCAGCAGCTTTCACGTTAGGGGCAGGGATGACTATGGCTACACCTTC.